The next 30 T cell receptor beta chains were all read from a single sample in a study of blood T cell repertoires in COVID-19. Some clones are missing from TCRdb's copy, which holds only in-frame ones; the method was immunoSEQ multiplex PCR. This sample yields some 150,000 clones, of which roughly 84% are seen a single time; almost 10% belongs to the top ten. The sequencing sample was made of peripheral blood. These receptors came from a woman between 50 and 59 years old with acute or convalescent COVID-19.

V usage is TRBV5-6 and J usage is TRBJ2-5, with TRBD2 matching 11 bases. Germline V gives CDR1 SGHDT, CDR2 YYEEEE. The CDR3 sequence is 15 residues long. J was trimmed by 6 bases and V by 3 bases; bases with no gene match: 7. CDR3 nucleotide sequence: TGTGCCAGCAGCTCGACTTTAGCGGGGGGGAAGACCCAGTACTTC. Protein product: CASSSTLAGGKTQYF.

The chain has TRBV24-1 and TRBJ2-1; D call uncertain. CDR3 length: 13 amino acids. The V end was cut by 10 bases, the J end by 0 bases, with 9 bases between. Germline CDR1 is KGHDR and CDR2 is SFDVKD. CDR3: CATSPSSYNEQFF. The CDR3 DNA sequence: TGTGCCACGAGCCCCTCCTCCTACAATGAGCAGTTCTTC.

The gene calls are TRBV10-3 and TRBJ2-3, with 9 bases that match TRBD2. Trimming cost V 0 bases and J 4 bases; bases outside gene matches: 8. The CDR3 has 17 amino acids. Germline V gene data show CDR1 as ENHRY and CDR2 as SYGVKD. The CDR3 coding sequence is TGTGCCATCAGTGAGTCAACAGCGGGGGGTCAATCAGATACGCAGTATTTT. Its translation: CAISESTAGGQSDTQYF.

The count of this clone is one. The chain combines TRBV5-1 with TRBJ2-1, with D possibly matching TRBD2 (7 bases). The CDR3 spans 15 residues. Germline V gene lookup returns CDR1 SGHRS and CDR2 YFSETQ. The V end lost 5 bases, the J end lost 0 bases, and 12 bases lay between the germline ends. Here the CDR3 DNA reads TGCGCCAGCAGTCCGGGGGGCCGCTCCTACAATGAGCAGTTCTTC. Translation gives CASSPGGRSYNEQFF.

The J gene is TRBJ2-7, the V gene TRBV7-2; 10 nucleotides agree with TRBD2. This CDR3 has 15 residues. Trimming at V came to 1 base and at J to 6 bases, leaving 6 bases not matched to a gene. Germline V lookup: CDR1 SGHTA, CDR2 FQGNSA. The CDR3 coding sequence is TGTGCCAGCAGCTTAGAGCGGGAGGGCCGCGGCGAGCAGTACTTC. Residues: CASSLEREGRGEQYF.

The chain is built from TRBV9 and TRBJ1-1, with D possibly being TRBD1 (5 bases). Germline V gene lookup returns CDR1 SGDLS and CDR2 YYNGEE. The CDR3 is made up of 13 amino acids. The ends were cut back, 0 bases at V and 5 bases at J, with 8 bases in the middle. As DNA, the CDR3 is TGTGCCAGCAGCGTAGGGGCAGGGACTGAAGCTTTCTTT. Its translation: CASSVGAGTEAFF. Based on the CDR3 plus reference TRBV9 and TRBJ1-1, the full variable domain is DSGVTQTPKHLITATGQRVTLRCSPRSGDLSVYWYQQSLDQGLQFLIQYYNGEERAKGNILERFSAQQFPDLHSELNLSSLELGDSALYFCASSVGAGTEAFFGQGTRLTVV.

The V and J genes are TRBV14 and TRBJ2-2; 7 bases map to TRBD2. This CDR3 contains 15 residues. The V and J ends lost 5 bases and 6 bases, in that order; junction bases with no gene match: 9. Germline V CDR1 and CDR2: SGHDN, FVKESK. In DNA form, the CDR3 reads TGTGCCAGCAGCAAGACTAGCCCGGTACCCGGGGAGCTGTTTTTT. Encoded protein: CASSKTSPVPGELFF. The entire variable domain, with the rest obtained from reference TRBV14 and TRBJ2-2, is as follows: EAGVTQFPSHSVIEKGQTVTLRCDPISGHDNLYWYRRVMGKEIKFLLHFVKESKQDESGMPNNRFLAERTGGTYSTLKVQPAELEDSGVYFCASSKTSPVPGELFFGEGSRLTVL.

The V gene is TRBV6-2 or TRBV6-3, the J gene TRBJ2-2; 9 bases map to TRBD2. Per germline, CDR1 MNHEY and CDR2 SVGEGT. This CDR3 has 14 residues. J was trimmed by 4 bases and V by 4 bases; bases with no gene match: 1. The CDR3 loop reads CASSWGLATGELFF. The DNA of the CDR3 is TGTGCCAGCAGTTGGGGACTAGCCACCGGGGAGCTGTTTTTT.

The chain recombines TRBV24-1 with TRBJ1-5, with 7 bases identical to TRBD1. With 5 bases clipped from V and 2 bases from J, the junction kept 5 bases outside the gene matches. There are 15 residues in the CDR3. Germline V gives CDR1 KGHDR, CDR2 SFDVKD. For the CDR3, the DNA is TGTGCCACCAGTGCCGGAGACAGGGGCAATCAGCCCCAGCATTTT. It codes for CATSAGDRGNQPQHF.

The chain joins TRBV19 to TRBJ2-7; D unclear. This CDR3 region has 13 residues. The V gene lost 6 bases and the J gene lost 1 base, with 10 bases spanning the gap. From germline, CDR1 is LNHDA and CDR2 SQIVND (reference sequence). Here the CDR3 DNA reads TGTGCCAGTAGCCCTAGGCAGTCCTACGAGCAGTACTTC. The encoded protein is CASSPRQSYEQYF.

The chain carries TRBV18 and TRBJ2-7; a weak D match, TRBD1 (6 bases). There are 14 residues in the CDR3. Trimming left V 3 bases short and J 2 bases short, with 11 bases between. The V gene's germline CDR1 is KGHSH and CDR2 LQKENI. The CDR3 nucleotides read TGTGCCAGCTCACCGGGCCAGGGGCCCTACGAGCAGTACTTC. This translates into CASSPGQGPYEQYF.

The chain combines TRBV4-1 with TRBJ1-1, with D unclear. The V gene's germline CDR1 is MGHRA and CDR2 YSYEKL. This CDR3 is built from 15 residues. Between the trimmed V and J ends, which lost 5 bases and 0 bases, there was a span of 13 bases. The CDR3 region has the DNA TGCGCCAGCAGCTTACCTGGGCTTCTGAACACTGAAGCTTTCTTT. It is translated as CASSLPGLLNTEAFF.

V usage is TRBV19 and J usage is TRBJ2-1, with D tentatively TRBD1 (6 bases). Germline CDR1 LNHDA, CDR2 SQIVND (reference sequence). Trimming pared 7 bases from V and 9 bases from J, leaving 25 bases between. CDR3 size: 16 residues. This CDR3 reads CASTSGRTGTYGEQFF. CDR3 nucleotides: TGTGCCAGTACATCGGGGCGAACCGGGACATATGGTGAGCAGTTCTTC.

V and J are TRBV7-9 and TRBJ1-1, with 7 bases that match TRBD1. V lost 4 bases, J lost 5 bases, and 7 bases stayed unmatched. The V gene's germline CDR1 is SEHNR and CDR2 FQNEAQ (reference sequence). This CDR3 is 14 amino acids long. CDR3: CASSYDRAGTEAFF. DNA of the CDR3: TGTGCCAGCAGCTACGACAGGGCAGGAACTGAAGCTTTCTTT.

The J gene is TRBJ2-5, the V gene TRBV3-1 (or the pseudogene TRBV3-2); TRBD2 is a possible D gene (5 bases). Germline CDR1 and CDR2: LGHDT and YNNKEL (reference sequence). V was pared by 4 bases and J by 9 bases, with 15 bases between. CDR3 length: 13 residues. The CDR3 nucleotides read TGTGCCAGCAGCCCCATTAGGCGGGTGGCCCAGTACTTC. Protein product: CASSPIRRVAQYF.

V usage is TRBV20-1 and J usage is TRBJ2-7; 7 bases align to TRBD1. The CDR3 runs 13 residues. Germline CDR1 is DFQATT and CDR2 is SNEGSKA (reference sequence). The junction had 5 bases not matched to a gene; V was cut back by 3 bases and J by 3 bases. CDR3 amino acids: CSASGDRVYEQYF. For the CDR3, the DNA is TGCAGTGCTAGTGGAGACAGGGTCTACGAGCAGTACTTC.

The genes are TRBV5-1 and TRBJ2-1, with D maybe TRBD2 (6 bases). Trimming cost V 0 bases and J 9 bases, with 19 bases left between them. Germline V CDR1 and CDR2: SGHRS, YFSETQ. The CDR3 spans 16 residues. The CDR3 is CASSLGLGGSPGEQFF. DNA for the CDR3: TGCGCCAGCAGCTTGGGTCTCGGGGGATCTCCCGGTGAGCAGTTCTTC.

The chain couples TRBV5-1 to TRBJ1-1, with TRBD1 matching over 8 bases. The length of the CDR3 is 14 residues. The germline V gene has CDR1 SGHRS and CDR2 YFSETQ. V was clipped by 3 bases and J by 2 bases; unmatched bases: 3. The CDR3 sequence is CASSWDRTNTEAFF. The DNA for the CDR3 is TGCGCCAGCAGCTGGGACAGGACCAACACTGAAGCTTTCTTT.

This rearrangement joins TRBV14 to TRBJ2-1; TRBD2 matches 11 bases. J lost 3 bases, V lost 0 bases, and 4 bases had no gene match. CDR3 length: 17 residues. Germline values: CDR1 SGHDN, CDR2 FVKESK. The CDR3 nucleotides read TGTGCCAGCAGCCAAGATCTCGGACTAGCGGGCTACAATGAGCAGTTCTTC. This encodes CASSQDLGLAGYNEQFF.

The chain carries TRBV28 and TRBJ2-3; D is uncertain. CDR3 length: 18 residues. Germline lookup yields CDR1 MDHEN and CDR2 SYDVKM. The V end lost 3 bases, the J end lost 2 bases, and 21 bases lay between the germline ends. CDR3 protein: CASSFSPGLGTSTDTQYF. DNA for the CDR3: TGTGCCAGCAGTTTTTCGCCCGGTCTAGGCACGTCCACAGATACGCAGTATTTT.

This sequence joins TRBV19 and TRBJ2-5; TRBD2 agrees at 7 bases. The CDR3 totals 14 residues. J gave up 1 base and V 8 bases, and 7 bases lay outside the gene matches. Per germline, CDR1 LNHDA and CDR2 SQIVND (reference sequence). CDR3 in amino acids: CASGPGGSQETQYF. The CDR3 nucleotides are TGTGCCAGTGGACCCGGGGGGTCCCAAGAGACCCAGTACTTC.

The V call is TRBV28, the J call TRBJ2-7; 10 nucleotides align to TRBD1. This CDR3 has 14 amino acids. V lost 6 bases and J lost 6; bases outside the gene matches: 8. Germline lookup yields CDR1 MDHEN and CDR2 SYDVKM. The CDR3 is CASRRDRGVFEQYF. The CDR3 coding sequence is TGTGCCAGCAGGCGGGACAGGGGAGTGTTCGAGCAGTACTTC. The full variable domain, with the rest looked up from reference TRBV28 and TRBJ2-7, is DVKVTQSSRYLVKRTGEKVFLECVQDMDHENMFWYRQDPGLGLRLIYFSYDVKMKEKGDIPEGYSVSREKKERFSLILESASTNQTSMYLCASRRDRGVFEQYFGPGTRLTVT.

Worth noting for this clone: The same CDR3 also results from other DNA sequences found in this sample. The rearrangement links TRBV19 to TRBJ1-5; D remains ambiguous. The germline gives CDR1 LNHDA, CDR2 SQIVND (reference sequence). This CDR3 contains 12 residues. V lost 5 bases, J lost 3 bases, and 5 bases lay in between. CDR3 sequence reads: CASSVSNQPQHF. CDR3 DNA: TGTGCCAGTAGTGTCTCCAATCAGCCCCAGCATTTT. Full variable domain (outside the CDR3, taken from reference TRBV19 and TRBJ1-5): DGGITQSPKYLFRKEGQNVTLSCEQNLNHDAMYWYRQDPGQGLRLIYYSQIVNDFQKGDIAEGYSVSREKKESFPLTVTSAQKNPTAFYLCASSVSNQPQHFGDGTRLSIL.

The CDR3 DNA sequence: TGTGCCAGTAGGACCGGGACAGGGAATGAAAAACTGTTTTTT. Translated, it gives CASRTGTGNEKLFF. The chain recombines TRBV19 with TRBJ1-4; TRBD1 matches 9 bases. The CDR3 sequence is 14 residues long. J gave up 5 bases and V 6 bases, and 4 bases lay outside the gene matches. Germline CDR1 is LNHDA and CDR2 is SQIVND (reference sequence).

This clone was seen only once. V usage is TRBV9 and J usage is TRBJ1-6; D may be TRBD1 (5 bases). V lost 0 bases, J lost 7 bases, and 11 bases lay in between. CDR1 SGDLS and CDR2 YYNGEE come from the germline V gene. This CDR3 is 15 amino acids long. CDR3 sequence (DNA): TGTGCCAGCAGCGTAGAGGGGCAGGTCAATTCACCCCTCCACTTT. This translates into CASSVEGQVNSPLHF.

V is TRBV4-2 and J is TRBJ2-5, with D possibly TRBD2 on 6 matching bases. This CDR3 is 14 amino acids long. Trimming removed 1 base at V and 5 bases at J, with 11 bases between. CDR1 and CDR2 (germline): LGHNA, YNFKEQ. CDR3 sequence reads: CASSQGGIRETQYF. CDR3 sequence (DNA): TGTGCCAGCAGCCAAGGCGGGATCCGGGAGACCCAGTACTTC.

This chain connects TRBV4-3 to TRBJ2-2; D is ambiguous. The CDR3 loop spans 12 amino acids. Germline values: CDR1 LGHNA, CDR2 YSLEER. The V end was cut by 3 bases, the J end by 5 bases, with 4 bases between. The CDR3 DNA is TGCGCCAGCAGCCACTCGACCGGGGAGCTGTTTTTT. This codes for CASSHSTGELFF.

The V call is TRBV6-5, the J call TRBJ1-5; 8 bases align to TRBD1. Germline values: CDR1 MNHEY, CDR2 SVGAGI. Trimming took 5 bases from V and 6 from J; bases not matched to a gene: 6. The CDR3 sequence is 14 residues long. In DNA form, the CDR3 reads TGTGCCAGCAGTCCAGGACAGGGCGGTCAGCCCCAGCATTTT. Protein: CASSPGQGGQPQHF.

The chain is built from TRBV5-1 and TRBJ2-1, with TRBD2 matching 11 bases. Germline V gives CDR1 SGHRS, CDR2 YFSETQ. This CDR3 comprises 15 residues. With V trimmed by 5 bases and J by 3 bases, 4 bases remained unmatched. The CDR3 DNA reads as TGCGCCAGCAGGCTCGGGACTAGCGGCTACAATGAGCAGTTCTTC. Translation gives CASRLGTSGYNEQFF.

DNA for the CDR3: TGTGCCAGCTCACCACAAGACAGCACCTATGGCTACACCTTC. It specifies CASSPQDSTYGYTF. The rearrangement joins TRBV18 to TRBJ1-2; D may be TRBD1 (5 bases). The CDR3 totals 14 residues. V was trimmed by 1 base and J by 4 bases, leaving 10 bases between them. From germline, CDR1 is KGHSH and CDR2 LQKENI. Based on the CDR3 plus reference TRBV18 and TRBJ1-2, the full variable domain is NAGVMQNPRHLVRRRGQEARLRCSPMKGHSHVYWYRQLPEEGLKFMVYLQKENIIDESGMPKERFSAEFPKEGPSILRIQQVVRGDSAAYFCASSPQDSTYGYTFGSGTRLTVV.